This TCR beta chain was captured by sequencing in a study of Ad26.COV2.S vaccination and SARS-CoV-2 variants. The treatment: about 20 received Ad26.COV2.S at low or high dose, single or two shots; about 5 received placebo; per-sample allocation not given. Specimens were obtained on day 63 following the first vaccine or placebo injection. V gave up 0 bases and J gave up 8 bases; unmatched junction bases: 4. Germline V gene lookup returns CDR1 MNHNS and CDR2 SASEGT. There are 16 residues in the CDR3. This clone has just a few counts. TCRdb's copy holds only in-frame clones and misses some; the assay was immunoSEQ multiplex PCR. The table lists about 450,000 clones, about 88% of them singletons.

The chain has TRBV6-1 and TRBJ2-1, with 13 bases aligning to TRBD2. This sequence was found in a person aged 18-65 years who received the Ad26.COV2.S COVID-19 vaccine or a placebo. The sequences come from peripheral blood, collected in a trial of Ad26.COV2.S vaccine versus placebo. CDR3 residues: CASSEALAGGPDEQFF. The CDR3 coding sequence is TGTGCCAGCAGTGAAGCACTAGCGGGAGGGCCTGATGAGCAGTTCTTC.